Listed below are T cell receptor beta chains from one sample, sequenced in a study of cytomegalovirus exposure and HLA in healthy donors. Sequencing was performed with immunoSEQ multiplex PCR; in TCRdb, only in-frame clones are kept and a portion is missing. The sample shows about 140,000 clones, around 65% of them seen only once. Specimen: PBMCs. The receptors come from a woman aged 60-75 years in good health and CMV-seronegative. Both conserved end residues are part of each CDR3. The order of the fields is V gene, CDR3 length, J gene, D gene, clone size, CDR3 DNA, CDR3 protein. D genes are given only for firm matches. Size values are once, few and many counts, or a class for expanded clones, and some rows have none.

v_gene: TRBV19
len: 13
j_gene: TRBJ2-3
d_gene: .
abundance: .
CDR3nt: TGTGCCAGTAGTGACTCCCGAGTCGATACGCAGTATTTT
CDR3aa: CASSDSRVDTQYF

v_gene: TRBV7-9
len: 18
j_gene: TRBJ2-3
d_gene: .
abundance: .
CDR3nt: TGTGCCAGCAGCCCCACGCTCAGGGGCACCGGTAGCACAGATACGCAGTATTTT
CDR3aa: CASSPTLRGTGSTDTQYF

v_gene: TRBV7-2
len: 19
j_gene: TRBJ2-6
d_gene: TRBD1
abundance: .
CDR3nt: TGTGCCAGCAGCATCCCGGCCCGGGACAGGGACTCTGGGGCCAACGTCCTGACTTTC
CDR3aa: CASSIPARDRDSGANVLTF

v_gene: TRBV5-6
len: 12
j_gene: TRBJ2-5
d_gene: .
abundance: few
CDR3nt: TGTGCCAGCAGCTTGGCACAAGAGACCCAGTACTTC
CDR3aa: CASSLAQETQYF

v_gene: TRBV2
len: 13
j_gene: TRBJ1-2
d_gene: TRBD1
abundance: .
CDR3nt: TGTGCCAGCCAAAGACAGGGGGCTTATGGCTACACCTTC
CDR3aa: CASQRQGAYGYTF

v_gene: TRBV7-2
len: 15
j_gene: TRBJ1-1
d_gene: .
abundance: .
CDR3nt: TGTGCCAGCAGCTTAGTTCGGGGGGCTGGAACTGAAGCTTTCTTT
CDR3aa: CASSLVRGAGTEAFF

v_gene: TRBV25-1
len: 15
j_gene: TRBJ2-5
d_gene: TRBD1
abundance: .
CDR3nt: TGTGCCAGCAGATCCCCCGGGACAGGGAGTGAGACCCAGTACTTC
CDR3aa: CASRSPGTGSETQYF

v_gene: TRBV2
len: 13
j_gene: TRBJ2-5
d_gene: .
abundance: .
CDR3nt: TGTGCCAGCAGTTGGGACTCACAAGAGACCCAGTACTTC
CDR3aa: CASSWDSQETQYF

v_gene: TRBV7-2
len: 15
j_gene: TRBJ2-5
d_gene: .
abundance: .
CDR3nt: TGTGCCAGCAGCTTAGCGGAGGGTGGAAAAGAGACCCAGTACTTC
CDR3aa: CASSLAEGGKETQYF

v_gene: TRBV28
len: 11
j_gene: TRBJ2-7
d_gene: .
abundance: .
CDR3nt: TGTGCCACCTCACAAGCCTACGAGCAGTACTTC
CDR3aa: CATSQAYEQYF

v_gene: TRBV27
len: 14
j_gene: TRBJ2-2
d_gene: .
abundance: .
CDR3nt: TGTGCCAGCAGTTTTTCCCGGGGCACCGGGGAGCTGTTTTTT
CDR3aa: CASSFSRGTGELFF

v_gene: TRBV19
len: 15
j_gene: TRBJ2-1
d_gene: .
abundance: .
CDR3nt: TGTGCCAGTAGTACAAGGACAAGTAATTTCAATGAGCAGTTCTTC
CDR3aa: CASSTRTSNFNEQFF

v_gene: TRBV2
len: 11
j_gene: TRBJ1-2
d_gene: .
abundance: .
CDR3nt: TGTGCCAGCAGCAGGGAAGGTGGCTACACCTTC
CDR3aa: CASSREGGYTF

v_gene: TRBV4-1
len: 14
j_gene: TRBJ2-2
d_gene: .
abundance: .
CDR3nt: TGCGCCAGCAGCTTCACGGGGAATCCCGGGGAGCTGTTTTTT
CDR3aa: CASSFTGNPGELFF

v_gene: TRBV5-1
len: 13
j_gene: TRBJ2-7
d_gene: TRBD2
abundance: .
CDR3nt: TGCGCCAGCAGCACCGGACTAGCGTACGAGCAGTACTTC
CDR3aa: CASSTGLAYEQYF

v_gene: TRBV2
len: 12
j_gene: TRBJ2-7
d_gene: .
abundance: .
CDR3nt: TGTGCCACTGCTCGACAGATCTACGAGCAGTACTTC
CDR3aa: CATARQIYEQYF

v_gene: TRBV9
len: 13
j_gene: TRBJ2-1
d_gene: .
abundance: .
CDR3nt: TGTGCCAGCAGCGGGGGGCAGAACAATGAGCAGTTCTTC
CDR3aa: CASSGGQNNEQFF

v_gene: TRBV7-3
len: 14
j_gene: TRBJ1-1
d_gene: .
abundance: .
CDR3nt: TGTGCCAGCAGCACGGAGGGGCGGATCACTGAAGCTTTCTTT
CDR3aa: CASSTEGRITEAFF

v_gene: TRBV9
len: 13
j_gene: TRBJ1-5
d_gene: .
abundance: .
CDR3nt: TGTGCCAGCAGCGGTGGCGGGAATCAGCCCCAGCATTTT
CDR3aa: CASSGGGNQPQHF

v_gene: TRBV6-5
len: 13
j_gene: TRBJ2-2
d_gene: .
abundance: .
CDR3nt: TGTGCCAGCAGGACTAGAGGCACCGGGGAGCTGTTTTTT
CDR3aa: CASRTRGTGELFF

v_gene: TRBV5-6
len: 16
j_gene: TRBJ2-2
d_gene: TRBD2
abundance: .
CDR3nt: TGTGCCAGCAGTCCTGAGGCGGGGGTGAACACCGGGGAGCTGTTTTTT
CDR3aa: CASSPEAGVNTGELFF

v_gene: TRBV5-6
len: 17
j_gene: TRBJ1-2
d_gene: TRBD1
abundance: .
CDR3nt: TGTGCCAGCAGCTTGGTCTCGGGGACAGGGCGTGACTATGGCTACACCTTC
CDR3aa: CASSLVSGTGRDYGYTF

v_gene: TRBV7-2
len: 13
j_gene: TRBJ1-4
d_gene: .
abundance: .
CDR3nt: TGTGCCAGCAGCGAGGATCTAAATGAAAAACTGTTTTTT
CDR3aa: CASSEDLNEKLFF

v_gene: TRBV4-1
len: 15
j_gene: TRBJ1-4
d_gene: .
abundance: .
CDR3nt: TGCGCCAGCAGCCAAGATCCGGGGGAGGATGAAAAACTGTTTTTT
CDR3aa: CASSQDPGEDEKLFF

v_gene: TRBV4-1
len: 15
j_gene: TRBJ2-7
d_gene: TRBD2
abundance: .
CDR3nt: TGCGCCAGCAGCCAAGGCGCGGGGGGGATCTACGAGCAGTACTTC
CDR3aa: CASSQGAGGIYEQYF

v_gene: TRBV7-9
len: 16
j_gene: TRBJ2-1
d_gene: TRBD1
abundance: .
CDR3nt: TGTGCCAGCAGCTTAGTCGGGACAGGGGAGGACAATGAGCAGTTCTTC
CDR3aa: CASSLVGTGEDNEQFF

v_gene: TRBV28
len: 13
j_gene: TRBJ2-2
d_gene: .
abundance: .
CDR3nt: TGTGCCAGCCAACGGACAAACACCGGGGAGCTGTTTTTT
CDR3aa: CASQRTNTGELFF

v_gene: TRBV29-1
len: 16
j_gene: TRBJ2-7
d_gene: TRBD1
abundance: .
CDR3nt: TGCAGCGTTGGTTTGGGGGGACAGGGGGCCCCTTACGAGCAGTACTTC
CDR3aa: CSVGLGGQGAPYEQYF

v_gene: TRBV6-4
len: 14
j_gene: TRBJ2-3
d_gene: .
abundance: .
CDR3nt: TGTGCCAGCAGTGACAATTGGGCCACAGATACGCAGTATTTT
CDR3aa: CASSDNWATDTQYF

v_gene: TRBV10-3
len: 17
j_gene: TRBJ2-5
d_gene: TRBD1
abundance: .
CDR3nt: TGTGCCATCAGTGACCCCTACAGGGGGCGTGGTGGAGAGACCCAGTACTTC
CDR3aa: CAISDPYRGRGGETQYF

v_gene: TRBV7-3
len: 13
j_gene: TRBJ2-1
d_gene: .
abundance: .
CDR3nt: TGTGCCAGCAGCTTAGAGCTAAGATATGAGCAGTTCTTC
CDR3aa: CASSLELRYEQFF

v_gene: TRBV5-1
len: 15
j_gene: TRBJ2-3
d_gene: .
abundance: .
CDR3nt: TGCGCCAGCAGCTTGGCCGGGACACTTACAGATACGCAGTATTTT
CDR3aa: CASSLAGTLTDTQYF

v_gene: TRBV19
len: 14
j_gene: TRBJ1-2
d_gene: TRBD1
abundance: .
CDR3nt: TGTGCCAGTAGTACCAGACAGGGTCCCTATGGCTACACCTTC
CDR3aa: CASSTRQGPYGYTF

v_gene: TRBV4-3
len: 15
j_gene: TRBJ1-2
d_gene: .
abundance: .
CDR3nt: TGCGCCAGCAGCCAAGTCGTAAGGGGGTTCGGTGGCTACACCTTC
CDR3aa: CASSQVVRGFGGYTF

v_gene: TRBV7-2
len: 15
j_gene: TRBJ2-5
d_gene: TRBD2
abundance: .
CDR3nt: TGTGCCAGCAGCCCCCCAAGCGGGACTGGGGAGACCCAGTACTTC
CDR3aa: CASSPPSGTGETQYF

v_gene: TRBV5-1
len: 16
j_gene: TRBJ2-1
d_gene: TRBD2
abundance: .
CDR3nt: TGCGCCAGCAGCTTGGGGGGACTAGCCACGTACAATGAGCAGTTCTTC
CDR3aa: CASSLGGLATYNEQFF

v_gene: TRBV7-6
len: 16
j_gene: TRBJ2-2
d_gene: TRBD1
abundance: few
CDR3nt: TGTGCCAGCACCAGGACAATGGACAGGGGCACCGGGGAGCTGTTTTTT
CDR3aa: CASTRTMDRGTGELFF

v_gene: TRBV19
len: 16
j_gene: TRBJ2-5
d_gene: TRBD2
abundance: .
CDR3nt: TGTGCCAGTAGTGCCTCCCCTGGAGGGAGGGGCGAGACCCAGTACTTC
CDR3aa: CASSASPGGRGETQYF

v_gene: TRBV9
len: 14
j_gene: TRBJ2-1
d_gene: .
abundance: .
CDR3nt: TGTGCCAGCAATGGGGGGGGGCCCAGGAATGAGCAGTTCTTC
CDR3aa: CASNGGGPRNEQFF

v_gene: TRBV19
len: 15
j_gene: TRBJ2-2
d_gene: .
abundance: once
CDR3nt: TGTGCCAGTAGTATTCTACTGGGCTCCACCGGGGAGCTGTTTTTT
CDR3aa: CASSILLGSTGELFF

v_gene: TRBV12-5
len: 16
j_gene: TRBJ1-3
d_gene: .
abundance: .
CDR3nt: TGTGCTAGTGACAGGGACACTCGACCCTCTGGAAACACCATATATTTT
CDR3aa: CASDRDTRPSGNTIYF